This T cell receptor (beta chain) was recorded in a study of blood T cells in healthy people across ages. A second PCR, run for roughly 7 to 11 cycles, used a sample-barcoded 5' primer plus a J-beta primer mix. Each cDNA molecule, via a template-switch adaptor with 12 random nucleotides, was tagged. TCRdb reprocessed the 5' RACE reads with MiXCR, giving one entry per CDR3 protein. The repertoire holds approximately 960,000 distinct CDR3 sequences, with 25% to 30% as singletons. The CDR3 spans 12 residues. Trimming took off 3 bases at V and 3 bases at J, with 6 bases between the two ends. CDR1 and CDR2 (germline): MGHDK, SYGVNS. Roughly 10 milliliters of peripheral blood were drawn from each donor into EDTA-treated tubes. These data were also filed under a second study, of T cells of mothers and their children. That work contributes: Over five children, together with their three healthy Caucasian mothers, made up the donors.

The origin of this receptor is a woman aged 35 to 49 in good health. Specimen: blood. V and J are TRBV25-1 and TRBJ2-7; D ambiguous. The CDR3 loop reads CASSDRNYEQYF. CDR3 DNA: TGTGCCAGCAGTGACCGCAACTACGAGCAGTACTTC.